The present T cell receptor (beta chain) was sequenced within a study of blood T cell repertoires in COVID-19. Authors' methods: Estimates of nucleated cell counts were drawn from the amplification of reference gene primers. The assay was immunoSEQ multiplex PCR, and TCRdb's table has in-frame clones only and misses some. V and J calls and clone size are given by that table; D and trimming were obtained from the DNA. This table holds hundreds of thousands of clones, roughly nine tenths found once. The CDR3 spans 13 residues. Per the germline V gene, CDR1 is PRHDT and CDR2 is FYEKMQ (reference sequence). Trimming took 0 bases from V and 7 from J, leaving 10 bases between them.

Material: peripheral blood. The receptor was isolated from a woman between 25 and 40 years old with COVID-19, enrolled during active disease. The V call is TRBV13, the J call TRBJ2-7; D is unresolved. DNA for the CDR3: TGTGCCAGCAGCTTAGGGCGAGAAAGAGAGCAGTACTTC. This codes for CASSLGREREQYF.